The 23 T cell receptor beta chains given below trace back to one sample, sequenced in a study of cytomegalovirus exposure and HLA in healthy donors. The PCR employed 60 Vbeta primers together with 13 Jbeta primers. Clones were read by immunoSEQ multiplex PCR, and TCRdb kept only the in-frame ones, dropping some. The profile shows some 120,000 clones, 80% of them singletons. The material sequenced was PBMCs. The receptors derive from a middle-aged man in good health and CMV-seronegative.

This chain links TRBV6-5 with TRBJ1-4, with a weak D call TRBD1 (6 bases). V was cut by 1 base and J by 7 bases, with 13 bases left in between. The CDR3 spans 15 residues. The V gene's germline CDR1 is MNHEY and CDR2 SVGAGI. The CDR3 DNA sequence: TGTGCCAGCAGTTACTTGGGGGGGCGAGGTGAAAAACTGTTTTTT. This gives the protein CASSYLGGRGEKLFF.

The chain is built from TRBV27 and TRBJ2-7; D perhaps matches TRBD1 (6 bases). CDR3 length: 13 residues. CDR1 and CDR2 (germline): MNHEY, SMNVEV (reference sequence). The V end was cut by 4 bases, the J end by 5 bases, with 12 bases between. CDR3 nucleotide sequence: TGTGCCAGCAGTTCACAGGGCCCTAACGAGCAGTACTTC. Translation gives CASSSQGPNEQYF.

This chain connects TRBV28 to TRBJ1-1; D unclear. The CDR3 length is 12 residues. CDR1 is MDHEN, CDR2 SYDVKM, per germline. Trimming stripped 7 bases from V and 5 bases from J, with 11 bases between. CDR3 region: CASNGRETEAFF. In DNA, the CDR3 is TGTGCCAGCAACGGGAGGGAAACTGAAGCTTTCTTT.

This chain connects TRBV9 to TRBJ1-6, with D tentatively TRBD1 (5 bases). The CDR3 length is 14 residues. The V end lost 4 bases, the J end lost 6 bases, and 11 bases lay between the germline ends. CDR1 SGDLS and CDR2 YYNGEE come from the germline V gene. DNA for the CDR3: TGTGCCAGCAGCACGGGACTGACTAATTCACCCCTCCACTTT. This translates into CASSTGLTNSPLHF.

This chain links TRBV5-1 with TRBJ2-5; 9 nucleotides match TRBD1. The CDR3 is 14 residues long. V gave up 2 bases and J gave up 5 bases; unmatched junction bases: 4. CDR1 and CDR2 from the germline V gene are SGHRS and YFSETQ. CDR3 residues: CASSLQGAGETQYF. CDR3 coding DNA: TGCGCCAGCAGCTTACAGGGGGCCGGGGAGACCCAGTACTTC. The full variable domain, its missing parts supplied by reference TRBV5-1 and TRBJ2-5, is KAGVTQTPRYLIKTRGQQVTLSCSPISGHRSVSWYQQTPGQGLQFLFEYFSETQRNKGNFPGRFSGRQFSNSRSEMNVSTLELGDSALYLCASSLQGAGETQYFGPGTRLLVL.

The genes are TRBV28 and TRBJ1-1; the D is unclear. Trimming shortened V by 6 bases and J by 9 bases, and 11 bases separated the two germline ends. This CDR3 spans 11 amino acids. The germline gives CDR1 MDHEN, CDR2 SYDVKM. CDR3 sequence reads: CASSQYYKAFF. The CDR3, as DNA: TGTGCCAGCAGCCAATATTACAAAGCTTTCTTT.

This sequence joins TRBV7-2 and TRBJ2-5; 7 bases agree with TRBD2. Germline assignment: CDR1 SGHTA and CDR2 FQGNSA. CDR3 length: 13 amino acids. Trimming cost V 3 bases and J 4 bases; bases outside gene matches: 2. As DNA, the CDR3 is TGTGCCAGCAGCTTTCCGGGGGGAGAGACCCAGTACTTC. Translating it yields CASSFPGGETQYF. Full variable domain (outside the CDR3, taken from reference TRBV7-2 and TRBJ2-5): GAGVSQSPSNKVTEKGKDVELRCDPISGHTALYWYRQSLGQGLEFLIYFQGNSAPDKSGLPSDRFSAERTGGSVSTLTIQRTQQEDSAVYLCASSFPGGETQYFGPGTRLLVL.

This clone appeared a few times. The chain has TRBV7-9 and TRBJ1-5; TRBD1 aligns across 7 bases. Germline V lookup: CDR1 SEHNR, CDR2 FQNEAQ (reference sequence). The ends lost 5 bases at V and 4 bases at J; junction bases unmatched: 5. The CDR3 is 14 amino acids. This chain's CDR3 is CASSASGGNQPQHF. The DNA for the CDR3 is TGTGCCAGCAGCGCCTCAGGGGGAAATCAGCCCCAGCATTTT.

This rearrangement joins TRBV30 to TRBJ2-2; 7 bases match TRBD1. The CDR3 consists of 15 residues. J was trimmed by 1 base and V by 3 bases; bases with no gene match: 5. Germline values: CDR1 GTSNPN, CDR2 SVGIG (reference sequence). The CDR3 DNA reads TGTGCCTGGAGCGTCCGGGACAGGAACACCGGGGAGCTGTTTTTT. Amino acids: CAWSVRDRNTGELFF.

This clone was seen a single time. This chain connects TRBV28 to TRBJ2-7, with TRBD2 as a possible D gene (5 bases). Germline V gene sequence: CDR1 MDHEN, CDR2 SYDVKM. The CDR3 runs to 16 residues. The germline V and J ends were trimmed by 2 bases and 0 bases, with 14 bases remaining between them. The DNA for the CDR3 is TGTGCCAGCAGTTTAAGTTGGACTGAGAGCTCCTACGAGCAGTACTTC. Translated: CASSLSWTESSYEQYF.

The V and J genes are TRBV15 and TRBJ2-1; TRBD2 might be the D (6 bases). V lost 4 bases to trimming and J lost 7 bases, with 11 bases between them. CDR3 length equals 13 residues. The V gene's germline CDR1 is LNHNV and CDR2 YYDKDF (reference sequence). The CDR3 DNA reads as TGTGCCACCAGCAACGGGGGTGGGAATGAGCAGTTCTTC. Translation gives CATSNGGGNEQFF.

V usage is TRBV29-1 and J usage is TRBJ2-1; TRBD2 aligns across 7 bases. CDR3 size: 14 residues. J was trimmed by 7 bases and V by 8 bases; bases with no gene match: 14. Germline CDR1 is SQVTM and CDR2 is ANQGSEA. CDR3 amino acids: CSHVLADPGNEQFF. The CDR3 region has the DNA TGCAGCCACGTGCTAGCGGACCCTGGGAATGAGCAGTTCTTC.

The chain joins TRBV5-8 to TRBJ2-3; 11 nucleotides agree with TRBD2. Germline trimming cut 4 bases from V and 5 bases from J; bases unmatched to any gene: 9. The CDR3 is 16 amino acids. Germline CDR1 reads SGHTS; CDR2 reads YDEGEE. The CDR3 here is CASSRTTSGGRDTQYF. The CDR3 nucleotides read TGTGCCAGCAGCCGTACTACTAGCGGGGGCCGAGATACGCAGTATTTT.

The rearrangement links TRBV10-2 to TRBJ2-3; a weak D match, TRBD2 (6 bases). CDR3 length equals 14 residues. CDR1 is WSHSY, CDR2 SAAADI, per germline. V dropped 5 bases and J dropped 4 bases, with 13 bases sitting between them. CDR3 DNA: TGCGCCAGCAGTCGACGACTAGACTCAGATACGCAGTATTTT. Residues: CASSRRLDSDTQYF.

In DNA, the CDR3 is TGCGCCAGCAGCCAAGGTATGGAGGGGGCCGGCGAGCAGTACTTC. Translating gives CASSQGMEGAGEQYF. The chain is built from TRBV4-1 and TRBJ2-7; a possible D gene is TRBD1 (7 bases). V lost 1 base and J 6 bases, leaving 16 bases between the germline ends. Looked up from germline, CDR1 is MGHRA and CDR2 is YSYEKL. This CDR3 comprises 15 residues.

The chain employs TRBV19 and TRBJ1-4; no clear D. V was shortened by 0 bases and J by 17 bases, with 19 bases between the two germline ends. The CDR3 is made up of 14 amino acids. Germline values: CDR1 LNHDA, CDR2 SQIVND (reference sequence). CDR3 sequence (DNA): TGTGCCAGTAGTATAGAGGGCAGGAGGAGTCCCAGTTTTTTT. Translation gives CASSIEGRRSPSFF.

This chain connects TRBV10-3 to TRBJ1-6; no clear D gene. This CDR3 spans 17 amino acids. V was clipped by 0 bases and J by 0 bases, with 9 bases between them. CDR1 and CDR2 (germline): ENHRY, SYGVKD. The CDR3 coding sequence is TGTGCCATCAGTGAGTCGAAAGTCAGCTCCTATAATTCACCCCTCCACTTT. Amino acid sequence: CAISESKVSSYNSPLHF.

The genes are TRBV30 and TRBJ2-2; unclear D gene. Germline CDR1 and CDR2: GTSNPN and SVGIG (reference sequence). This CDR3 comprises 15 residues. V was shortened by 0 bases and J by 0 bases, with 8 bases between the two germline ends. The CDR3 sequence is CAWSVLRPNTGELFF. The CDR3 DNA is TGTGCCTGGAGTGTACTGCGGCCGAACACCGGGGAGCTGTTTTTT.

J is TRBJ1-1 and V is TRBV9; D perhaps matches TRBD1 (6 bases). The V gene lost 3 bases and the J gene lost 2 bases, with 8 bases spanning the gap. CDR3 size: 13 residues. CDR1 is SGDLS and CDR2 is YYNGEE in the germline V gene. The CDR3 region is CASSAGANTEAFF. The CDR3 region has the DNA TGTGCCAGCAGCGCAGGGGCCAACACTGAAGCTTTCTTT.

The chain is built from TRBV25-1 and TRBJ2-1, with 12 bases aligning to TRBD1. V gave up 5 bases and J gave up 6 bases; unmatched junction bases: 11. CDR1 and CDR2 (germline): MGHDK, SYGVNS. The CDR3 has 17 amino acids. The CDR3 region is CASSSTGTGGLGNEQFF. In DNA, the CDR3 is TGTGCCAGCAGTTCCACCGGGACAGGGGGCTTGGGCAATGAGCAGTTCTTC.

The chain has TRBV5-1 and TRBJ1-6; D may be TRBD1 (6 bases). This CDR3 has 13 amino acids. Germline-derived CDR1 and CDR2 are SGHRS and YFSETQ. The V and J ends lost 2 bases and 7 bases respectively, with 7 bases between them. The CDR3 DNA reads TGCGCCAGCAGCTTCGACAGGAATTCACCCCTCCACTTT. Amino acids: CASSFDRNSPLHF.

The chain uses TRBV2 and TRBJ2-2; tentatively, D is TRBD1 (6 bases). The CDR3 is 15 amino acids. Germline V gene sequence: CDR1 SNHLY, CDR2 FYNNEI. Trimming took off 3 bases at V and 4 bases at J, with 12 bases between the two ends. For the CDR3, the DNA is TGTGCCAGCAGTGAGCTGGCCAGGGGCACCGGGGAGCTGTTTTTT. It codes for CASSELARGTGELFF.

A word on this clone: One end of the junction fails to match germline, which may point to a read error. Distinct nucleotide sequences in the sample also encode this CDR3. This sequence joins TRBV5-4 and TRBJ2-6, with D perhaps TRBD1 (7 bases). Germline V lookup: CDR1 SGHNT, CDR2 YYREEE (reference sequence). This CDR3 is built from 17 residues. The CDR3 bases are TGTGCGAGCAGCGCGGGACAGCTCAGCTCTGGGGCCAACGTCCTGACTTTC. Translation gives CASSAGQLSSGANVLTF.